This T cell receptor (beta chain) originates from a study of blood T cell repertoires in COVID-19. Germline V gene data show CDR1 as SEHNR and CDR2 as FQNEAQ (reference sequence). This CDR3 has 16 residues. Trimming removed 0 bases at V and 5 bases at J, with 13 bases between. Data came from immunoSEQ multiplex PCR; TCRdb stores just in-frame clones and leaves some out. The table has approximately 250,000 clones, about 87% seen once. Specimen: PBMCs or T cells enriched from blood (not recorded which). The chain combines TRBV7-9 with TRBJ1-4; TRBD1 might be the D (6 bases). The TCR sequence derives from a woman between 25 and 40 years old with acute COVID-19. The CDR3 is CASSLARRTGNEKLFF. CDR3 in DNA: TGTGCCAGCAGCTTAGCGCGTAGAACAGGGAATGAAAAACTGTTTTTT.